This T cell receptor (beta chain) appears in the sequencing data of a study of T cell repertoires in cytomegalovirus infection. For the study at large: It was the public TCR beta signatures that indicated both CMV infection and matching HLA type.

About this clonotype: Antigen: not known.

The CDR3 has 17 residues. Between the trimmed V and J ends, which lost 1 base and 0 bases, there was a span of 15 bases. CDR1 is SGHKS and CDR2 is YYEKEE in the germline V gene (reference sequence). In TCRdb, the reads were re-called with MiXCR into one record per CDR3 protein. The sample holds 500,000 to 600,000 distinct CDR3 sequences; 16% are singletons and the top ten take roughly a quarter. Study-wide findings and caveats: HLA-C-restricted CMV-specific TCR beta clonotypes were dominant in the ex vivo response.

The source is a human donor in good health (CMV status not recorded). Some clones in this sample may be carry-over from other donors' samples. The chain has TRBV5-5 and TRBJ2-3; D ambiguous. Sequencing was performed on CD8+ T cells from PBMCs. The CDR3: CASSLQRFSPSTDTQYF. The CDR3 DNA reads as TGTGCCAGCAGCTTGCAGCGTTTCTCCCCTAGCACAGATACGCAGTATTTT. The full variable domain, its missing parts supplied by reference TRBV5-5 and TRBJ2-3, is DAGVTQSPTHLIKTRGQQVTLRCSPISGHKSVSWYQQVLGQGPQFIFQYYEKEERGRGNFPDRFSARQFPNYSSELNVNALLLGDSALYLCASSLQRFSPSTDTQYFGPGTRLTVL.